These T cell receptor beta chains were read from a single sample in a study of cytomegalovirus exposure and HLA in healthy donors. The table came from immunoSEQ multiplex PCR; TCRdb's copy has only in-frame clones and leaves some out. The table has roughly 120,000 clones, roughly 77% seen once. The sample consisted of PBMCs. The receptors come from a man in his fifties in good health and CMV-seropositive. Each CDR3 is given with its conserved first and last residue. The D gene is left open where the match is weak. The size field is filled for only some rows; it gives once, few, many or a size class.

CDR3 protein,CDR3 DNA,clone size,D gene,J gene,V gene
CASNPDTGF,TGTGCCAGCAACCCTGACACCGGCTTT,NA,NA,TRBJ1-1,TRBV11-1
CASSPRGTANTGELFF,TGTGCCAGCAGCCCCCGCGGGACAGCCAACACCGGGGAGCTGTTTTTT,NA,NA,TRBJ2-2,TRBV5-6
CASSSRRVAGGLLFAKNIQYF,TGTGCCAGCAGCTCACGGAGGGTAGCGGGGGGACTCCTCTTTGCCAAAAACATTCAGTACTTC,NA,TRBD2,TRBJ2-4,TRBV7-3
CATSRELAGGYEQYF,TGTGCCACCAGCAGAGAACTAGCGGGCGGCTACGAGCAGTACTTC,NA,TRBD2,TRBJ2-7,TRBV15
CASSVGTGRNYGYTF,TGTGCCAGCAGCGTAGGGACAGGGAGAAACTATGGCTACACCTTC,NA,TRBD1,TRBJ1-2,TRBV9
CSVFSGGAFEQYF,TGCAGCGTTTTTTCAGGGGGCGCGTTCGAGCAGTACTTC,NA,TRBD1,TRBJ2-7,TRBV29-1
CASSPRLAGGKREQYF,TGTGCCAGCAGCCCACGACTAGCGGGGGGGAAGCGCGAGCAGTACTTC,NA,TRBD2,TRBJ2-7,TRBV7-2
CATSRTTGNREKLFF,TGTGCCACCAGCAGGACGACAGGGAATCGTGAAAAACTGTTTTTT,NA,TRBD1,TRBJ1-4,TRBV15
CAWSTTSGHYEQYF,TGTGCCTGGAGTACTACTAGCGGTCACTACGAGCAGTACTTC,NA,TRBD2,TRBJ2-7,TRBV30
CASSTYRGRYTF,TGTGCCAGCAGCACTTACAGGGGCCGCTACACCTTC,once,TRBD1,TRBJ1-2,TRBV9
CASSPSLIRDGYTF,TGTGCCAGCTCACCCTCGTTAATTAGAGATGGCTACACCTTC,NA,NA,TRBJ1-2,TRBV18
CASSPNPGQGNYGYTF,TGCGCCAGCAGCCCGAACCCCGGACAGGGCAACTATGGCTACACCTTC,NA,TRBD1,TRBJ1-2,TRBV5-1
CASSPGGSSGANVLTF,TGTGCCAGCAGCCCCGGGGGGAGCTCTGGGGCCAACGTCCTGACTTTC,NA,TRBD2,TRBJ2-6,TRBV28
CASSPLTGARYEQYF,TGTGCCAGCTCACCCCTTACAGGGGCTCGGTACGAGCAGTACTTC,NA,TRBD1,TRBJ2-7,TRBV18
CSVERDRGSGEQFF,TGCAGCGTTGAAAGGGACAGGGGATCAGGTGAGCAGTTCTTC,NA,TRBD1,TRBJ2-1,TRBV29-1
CATSRAGGYYGYTF,TGTGCCACCAGCAGGGCAGGGGGCTACTATGGCTACACCTTC,NA,TRBD1,TRBJ1-2,TRBV15
CASSRAGTSGWETQYF,TGTGCCAGCAGCAGAGCTGGGACTAGCGGGTGGGAGACCCAGTACTTC,NA,TRBD2,TRBJ2-5,TRBV7-6
CASRTGYSGANVLTF,TGTGCCAGCAGGACAGGGTACTCTGGGGCCAACGTCCTGACTTTC,few,TRBD1,TRBJ2-6,TRBV6-5
CASSPSSQGETQYF,TGTGCCAGCAGCCCTAGCTCTCAAGGGGAGACCCAGTACTTC,NA,NA,TRBJ2-5,TRBV7-2
CASSPPTGGRTEAFF,TGTGCCAGCAGTCCACCGACAGGGGGCCGGACTGAAGCTTTCTTT,NA,TRBD1,TRBJ1-1,TRBV28
CASSLGGARMETQYF,TGTGCCAGCAGTCTAGGGGGCGCCCGGATGGAGACCCAGTACTTC,NA,TRBD1,TRBJ2-5,TRBV6-1
CAWSGLETGQGLYGYTF,TGTGCCTGGAGTGGCCTGGAAACGGGACAGGGCTTGTATGGCTACACCTTC,NA,TRBD1,TRBJ1-2,TRBV30
CSVADPGQGDYGYTF,TGCAGCGTTGCTGACCCGGGACAGGGGGACTATGGCTACACCTTC,once,TRBD1,TRBJ1-2,TRBV29-1
CASSLGGRGPNYGYTF,TGTGCCAGCAGCTTGGGGGGCAGGGGGCCCAACTATGGCTACACCTTC,NA,TRBD1,TRBJ1-2,TRBV5-4
CSGLMQGGGYTF,TGCAGCGGACTAATGCAGGGGGGTGGCTACACCTTC,NA,TRBD1,TRBJ1-2,TRBV29-1
CSGLIWETQYF,TGCAGTGGACTGATCTGGGAGACCCAGTACTTC,NA,NA,TRBJ2-5,TRBV20-1
CASSLLAGGPYEQYF,TGTGCCAGTAGCCTACTAGCGGGAGGCCCCTACGAGCAGTACTTC,NA,TRBD2,TRBJ2-7,TRBV19
CASLSQGLNTEAFF,TGTGCCAGCCTTTCACAGGGACTGAACACTGAAGCTTTCTTT,NA,NA,TRBJ1-1,TRBV2
CASSPSYGDNQPQHF,TGTGCCAGCAGCCCTTCGTATGGAGACAATCAGCCCCAGCATTTT,NA,NA,TRBJ1-5,TRBV9
CASSLDSAGRGNEQFF,TGTGCCAGCAGCTTAGATTCGGCGGGCCGAGGGAATGAGCAGTTCTTC,once,NA,TRBJ2-1,TRBV11-3
CASSLQRSSYEQYF,TGTGCCAGCAGCTTACAGCGGAGCTCCTACGAGCAGTACTTC,NA,NA,TRBJ2-7,TRBV7-2
CASSFQGGDYGYTF,TGTGCCAGCAGCTTCCAGGGAGGAGACTATGGCTACACCTTC,NA,NA,TRBJ1-2,TRBV5-4
CASSLVSGLTGNTIYF,TGTGCCAGCAGCTTGGTATCAGGGCTCACTGGAAACACCATATATTTT,NA,NA,TRBJ1-3,TRBV5-8
CACFAGQVNEKLFF,TGTGCCTGTTTCGCGGGACAGGTCAATGAAAAACTGTTTTTT,NA,TRBD1,TRBJ1-4,TRBV30
CASSAHRGTRQGNTEAFF,TGTGCCAGCAGCGCCCACAGGGGAACAAGACAAGGGAACACTGAAGCTTTCTTT,NA,TRBD1,TRBJ1-1,TRBV7-8
CASSQASGGSYEQYF,TGCGCCAGCAGCCAGGCTAGCGGGGGCTCCTACGAGCAGTACTTC,NA,TRBD2,TRBJ2-7,TRBV4-1
CASSLPYSGNTIYF,TGTGCCAGCAGTTTACCTTACTCTGGAAACACCATATATTTT,once,NA,TRBJ1-3,TRBV28
CAISESSSGRSNEQFF,TGTGCCATCAGTGAGTCATCGAGCGGGAGAAGCAATGAGCAGTTCTTC,NA,TRBD2,TRBJ2-1,TRBV10-3
CATSGGSGNTIYF,TGTGCCACCTCGGGGGGCTCTGGAAACACCATATATTTT,NA,NA,TRBJ1-3,TRBV6-6
CASSLVGPGDTQYF,TGTGCCAGCAGCTTGGTAGGACCGGGGGATACGCAGTATTTT,NA,NA,TRBJ2-3,TRBV5-4
CASSFLAGSTDTQYF,TGTGCCAGCAGCTTTCTAGCGGGTAGCACAGATACGCAGTATTTT,few,TRBD2,TRBJ2-3,TRBV5-6
CASSFGQGNSYEQYF,TGTGCCAGCTCCTTTGGACAGGGGAACTCCTACGAGCAGTACTTC,NA,TRBD1,TRBJ2-7,TRBV18
CAWRETPAGEAFF,TGTGCCTGGAGAGAGACCCCGGCAGGGGAAGCTTTCTTT,NA,NA,TRBJ1-1,TRBV30
CASSQDSRNTEAFF,TGTGCCAGCAGCCAAGATAGCAGGAACACTGAAGCTTTCTTT,NA,NA,TRBJ1-1,TRBV5-4
CASSVGAGRNQPQHF,TGTGCCAGCAGCGTAGGAGCAGGGAGGAATCAGCCCCAGCATTTT,NA,NA,TRBJ1-5,TRBV9
CASNPRGRTEAFF,TGTGCCAGTAACCCGCGAGGGAGGACTGAAGCTTTCTTT,NA,NA,TRBJ1-1,TRBV19
CASSVVGGGGGTNEKLFF,TGTGCCAGCAGTGTGGTGGGGGGCGGGGGTGGAACTAATGAAAAACTGTTTTTT,NA,NA,TRBJ1-4,TRBV6-1
CASSGGFNEKLFF,TGTGCCAGCTCCGGAGGGTTTAATGAAAAACTGTTTTTT,NA,NA,TRBJ1-4,TRBV7-9
CASSPRQGNYGYTF,TGTGCCAGCAGCCCACGACAGGGGAACTATGGCTACACCTTC,NA,TRBD1,TRBJ1-2,TRBV7-9
CASSTTDNTEAFF,TGTGCCAGCAGTACGACAGATAACACTGAAGCTTTCTTT,NA,NA,TRBJ1-1,TRBV6-1
CASSQRQGAMSEQYF,TGTGCCAGCAGCCAACGACAGGGGGCGATGAGCGAGCAGTACTTC,NA,TRBD1,TRBJ2-7,TRBV4-2
CASSSRGPEAYEQYF,TGTGCCAGCAGTTCCCGGGGTCCGGAGGCCTACGAGCAGTACTTC,NA,NA,TRBJ2-7,TRBV6-5
CASSMVVGGAYNEQFF,TGCGCCAGCAGCATGGTTGTTGGGGGGGCCTACAATGAGCAGTTCTTC,NA,TRBD2,TRBJ2-1,TRBV5-1
CASSEQPSGANVLTF,TGTGCCAGCAGTGAACAACCGTCTGGGGCCAACGTCCTGACTTTC,few,NA,TRBJ2-6,TRBV6-4
CASSLEGQFNEKLFF,TGTGCCAGCAGCTTAGAAGGACAGTTTAATGAAAAACTGTTTTTT,NA,NA,TRBJ1-4,TRBV11-2
CASSLVGVGYEQYF,TGTGCCAGCAGCTTAGTAGGGGTTGGGTACGAGCAGTACTTC,NA,NA,TRBJ2-7,TRBV7-8
CASSVDRGLVYEQYF,TGTGCCAGTAGTGTCGACAGGGGATTAGTCTACGAGCAGTACTTC,few,TRBD1,TRBJ2-7,TRBV19